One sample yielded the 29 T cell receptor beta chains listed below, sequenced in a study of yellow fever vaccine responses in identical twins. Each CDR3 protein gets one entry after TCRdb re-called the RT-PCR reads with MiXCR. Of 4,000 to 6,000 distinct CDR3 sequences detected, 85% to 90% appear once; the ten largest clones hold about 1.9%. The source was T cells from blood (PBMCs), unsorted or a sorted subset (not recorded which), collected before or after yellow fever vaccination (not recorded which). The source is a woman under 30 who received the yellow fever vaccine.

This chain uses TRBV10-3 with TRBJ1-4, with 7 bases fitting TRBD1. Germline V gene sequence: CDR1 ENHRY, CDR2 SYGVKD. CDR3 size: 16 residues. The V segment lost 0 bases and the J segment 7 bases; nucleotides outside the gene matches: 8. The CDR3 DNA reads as TGTGCCATCAGTGAGTCTCGGACAGGCCGGATTGAAAAACTGTTTTTT. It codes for CAISESRTGRIEKLFF.

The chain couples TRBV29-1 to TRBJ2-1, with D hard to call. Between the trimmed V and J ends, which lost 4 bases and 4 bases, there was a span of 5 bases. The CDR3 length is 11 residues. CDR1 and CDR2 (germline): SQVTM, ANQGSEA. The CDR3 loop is CSVGGYNEQFF. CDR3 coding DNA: TGCAGCGTTGGGGGTTACAATGAGCAGTTCTTC.

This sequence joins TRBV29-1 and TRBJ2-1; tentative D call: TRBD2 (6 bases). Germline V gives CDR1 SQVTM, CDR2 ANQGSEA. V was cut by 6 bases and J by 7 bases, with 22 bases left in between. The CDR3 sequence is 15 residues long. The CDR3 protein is CSVGTLALGSNEQFF. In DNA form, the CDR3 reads TGCAGCGTGGGGACCCTAGCGTTGGGGTCGAATGAGCAGTTCTTC.

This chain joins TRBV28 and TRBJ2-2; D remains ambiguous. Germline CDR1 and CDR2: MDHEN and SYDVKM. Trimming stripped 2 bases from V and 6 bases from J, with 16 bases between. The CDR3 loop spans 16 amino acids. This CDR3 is CASSLRPSKLAGELFF. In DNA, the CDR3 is TGTGCCAGCAGTTTACGACCGAGCAAGCTGGCCGGGGAGCTGTTTTTT.

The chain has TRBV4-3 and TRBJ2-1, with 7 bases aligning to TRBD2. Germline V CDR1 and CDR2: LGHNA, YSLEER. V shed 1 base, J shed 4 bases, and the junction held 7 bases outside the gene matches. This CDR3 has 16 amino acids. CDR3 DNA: TGCGCCAGCAGCCAAGTCCCCAGCGGGGATTACAATGAGCAGTTCTTC. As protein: CASSQVPSGDYNEQFF.

In nucleotides, the CDR3 is TGCAGCGTTGCGCGGGGGGGACGCACAGATACGCAGTATTTT. Encoded protein: CSVARGGRTDTQYF. The chain has TRBV29-1 and TRBJ2-3, with TRBD2 identical over 9 bases. The V segment lost 4 bases and the J segment 1 base; nucleotides outside the gene matches: 3. This CDR3 is 14 amino acids long. Germline V CDR1 and CDR2: SQVTM, ANQGSEA.

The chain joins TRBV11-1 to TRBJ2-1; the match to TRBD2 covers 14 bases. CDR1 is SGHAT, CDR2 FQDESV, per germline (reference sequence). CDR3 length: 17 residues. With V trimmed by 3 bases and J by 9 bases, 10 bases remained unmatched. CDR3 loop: CASSFKRGLAGGPEQFF. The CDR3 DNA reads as TGTGCCAGCAGCTTCAAACGAGGACTAGCGGGAGGACCTGAGCAGTTCTTC.

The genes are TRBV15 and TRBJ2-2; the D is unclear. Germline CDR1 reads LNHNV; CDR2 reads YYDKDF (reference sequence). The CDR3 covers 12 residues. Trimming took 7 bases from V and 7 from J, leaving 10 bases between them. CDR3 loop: CATTRGYGELFF. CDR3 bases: TGTGCCACCACACGTGGGTACGGGGAGCTGTTTTTT.

CDR3 in amino acids: CASSQSGPGTRQETQYF. CDR3 nucleotides: TGCGCCAGCAGTCAATCGGGCCCAGGGACGCGGCAAGAGACCCAGTACTTC. The chain employs TRBV23-1 and TRBJ2-5; D may be TRBD1 or TRBD2 (5 bases each). TRBV23-1 is sorted into the ORF group, with uncertain function. With 0 bases removed from V and 2 bases from J, the gap between germline ends came to 16 bases. This CDR3 has 17 residues.

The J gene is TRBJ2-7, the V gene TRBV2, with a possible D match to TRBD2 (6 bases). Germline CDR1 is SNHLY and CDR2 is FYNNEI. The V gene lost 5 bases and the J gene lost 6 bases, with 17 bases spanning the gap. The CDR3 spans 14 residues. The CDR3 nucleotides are TGTGCCAGCAGTAAAACCGGGACTTTGGTCGAGCAGTACTTC. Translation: CASSKTGTLVEQYF.

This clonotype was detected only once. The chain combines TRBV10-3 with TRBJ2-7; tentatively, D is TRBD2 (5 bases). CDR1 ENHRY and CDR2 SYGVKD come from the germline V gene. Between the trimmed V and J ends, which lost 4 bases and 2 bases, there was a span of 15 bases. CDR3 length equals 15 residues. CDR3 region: CAISASQDSTYEQYF. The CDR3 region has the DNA TGTGCCATCAGTGCCTCGCAGGACTCTACCTACGAGCAGTACTTC.

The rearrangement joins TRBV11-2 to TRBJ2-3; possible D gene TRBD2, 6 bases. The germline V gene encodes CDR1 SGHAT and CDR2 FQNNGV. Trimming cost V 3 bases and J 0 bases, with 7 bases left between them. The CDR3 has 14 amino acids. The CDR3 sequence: CASSLGLSTDTQYF. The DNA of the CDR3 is TGTGCCAGCAGCTTGGGACTTAGCACAGATACGCAGTATTTT.

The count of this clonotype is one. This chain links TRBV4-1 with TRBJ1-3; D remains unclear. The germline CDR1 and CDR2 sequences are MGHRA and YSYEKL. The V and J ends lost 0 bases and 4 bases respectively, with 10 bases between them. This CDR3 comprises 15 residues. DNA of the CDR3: TGCGCCAGCAGCCAAGATGGTGTATCCGGAAACACCATATATTTT. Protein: CASSQDGVSGNTIYF.

The CDR3 DNA is TGTGCCAGCAGCACTCGACAGGGGTACACTGAAGCTTTCTTT. This gives the protein CASSTRQGYTEAFF. The gene calls are TRBV11-3 and TRBJ1-1, with 8 bases fitting TRBD1. The V gene end was trimmed by 5 bases and the J gene end by 3 bases; junction bases not matched to a gene: 5. Per germline, CDR1 SGHNT and CDR2 YENEEA. The CDR3 loop spans 14 amino acids.

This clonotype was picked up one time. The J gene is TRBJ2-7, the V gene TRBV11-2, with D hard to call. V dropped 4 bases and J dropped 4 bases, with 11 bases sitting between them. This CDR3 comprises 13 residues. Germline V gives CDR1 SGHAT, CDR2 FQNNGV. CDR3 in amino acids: CASSSSDRYEQYF. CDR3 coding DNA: TGTGCCAGCAGCTCCTCGGACCGTTACGAGCAGTACTTC.

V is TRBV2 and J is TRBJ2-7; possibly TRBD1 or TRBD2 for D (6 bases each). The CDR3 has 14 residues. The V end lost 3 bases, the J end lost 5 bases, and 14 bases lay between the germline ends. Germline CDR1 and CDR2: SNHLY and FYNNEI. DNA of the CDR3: TGTGCCAGCAGTGATCTCAGGGGAGGTAACGAGCAGTACTTC. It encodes CASSDLRGGNEQYF.

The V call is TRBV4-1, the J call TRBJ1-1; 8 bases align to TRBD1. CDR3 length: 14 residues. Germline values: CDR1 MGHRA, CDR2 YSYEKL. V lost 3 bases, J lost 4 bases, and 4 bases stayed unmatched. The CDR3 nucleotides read TGCGCCAGCAGCCAGCAGGGGGCGGGCACTGAAGCTTTCTTT. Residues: CASSQQGAGTEAFF.

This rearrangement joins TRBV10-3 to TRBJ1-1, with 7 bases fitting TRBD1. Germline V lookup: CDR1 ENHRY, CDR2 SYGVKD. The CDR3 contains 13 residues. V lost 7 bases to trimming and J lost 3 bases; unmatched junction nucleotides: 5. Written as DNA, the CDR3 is TGTGCCATCACTACTACAGGGGACACTGAAGCTTTCTTT. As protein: CAITTTGDTEAFF.

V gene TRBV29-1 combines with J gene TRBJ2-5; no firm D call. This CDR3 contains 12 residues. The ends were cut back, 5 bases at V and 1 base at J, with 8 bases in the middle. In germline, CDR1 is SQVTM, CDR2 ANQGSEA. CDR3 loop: CSVQAFQETQYF. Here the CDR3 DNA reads TGCAGCGTTCAGGCCTTCCAAGAGACCCAGTACTTC.

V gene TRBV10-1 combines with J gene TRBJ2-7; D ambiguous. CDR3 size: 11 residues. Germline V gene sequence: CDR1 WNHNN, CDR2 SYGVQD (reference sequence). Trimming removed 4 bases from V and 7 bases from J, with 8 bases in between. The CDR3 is CASSADGEQYF. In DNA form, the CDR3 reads TGCGCCAGCAGTGCAGATGGGGAGCAGTACTTC.

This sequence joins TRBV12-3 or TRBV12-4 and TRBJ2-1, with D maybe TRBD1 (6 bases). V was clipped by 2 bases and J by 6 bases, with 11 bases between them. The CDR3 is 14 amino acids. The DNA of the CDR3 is TGTGCCAGCAGTTTAAAACAGGGTCGCAATGAGCAGTTCTTC. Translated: CASSLKQGRNEQFF.

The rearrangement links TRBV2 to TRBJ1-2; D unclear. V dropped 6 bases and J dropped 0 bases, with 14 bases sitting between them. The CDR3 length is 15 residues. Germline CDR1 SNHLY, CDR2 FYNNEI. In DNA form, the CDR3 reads TGTGCCAGCAGCAGCACGGTATTTGCTAACTATGGCTACACCTTC. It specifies CASSSTVFANYGYTF.

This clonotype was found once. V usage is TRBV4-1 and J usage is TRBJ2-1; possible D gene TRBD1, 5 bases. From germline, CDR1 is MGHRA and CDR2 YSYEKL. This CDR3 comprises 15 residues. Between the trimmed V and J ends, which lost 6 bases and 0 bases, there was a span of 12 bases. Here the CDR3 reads CASRLGPSSYNEQFF. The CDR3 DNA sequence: TGCGCCAGCAGACTGGGGCCTAGCTCCTACAATGAGCAGTTCTTC.

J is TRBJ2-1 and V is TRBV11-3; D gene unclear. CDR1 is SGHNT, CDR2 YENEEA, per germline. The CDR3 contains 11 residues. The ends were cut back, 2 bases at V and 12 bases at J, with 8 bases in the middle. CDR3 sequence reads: CASSLSLVQFF. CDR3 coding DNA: TGTGCCAGCAGCTTATCTTTGGTGCAGTTCTTC.

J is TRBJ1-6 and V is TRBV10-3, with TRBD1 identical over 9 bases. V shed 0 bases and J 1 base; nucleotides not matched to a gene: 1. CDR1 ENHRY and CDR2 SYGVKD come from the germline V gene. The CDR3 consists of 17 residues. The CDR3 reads CAISESGQGSYNSPLHF. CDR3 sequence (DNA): TGTGCCATCAGTGAGTCGGGACAGGGTTCCTATAATTCACCCCTCCACTTT.

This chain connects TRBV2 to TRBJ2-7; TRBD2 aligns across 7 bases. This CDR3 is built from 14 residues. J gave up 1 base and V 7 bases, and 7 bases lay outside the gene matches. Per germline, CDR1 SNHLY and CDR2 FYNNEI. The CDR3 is CASNRGGGSYEQYF. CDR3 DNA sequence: TGTGCCAGCAACCGGGGCGGGGGATCCTACGAGCAGTACTTC.

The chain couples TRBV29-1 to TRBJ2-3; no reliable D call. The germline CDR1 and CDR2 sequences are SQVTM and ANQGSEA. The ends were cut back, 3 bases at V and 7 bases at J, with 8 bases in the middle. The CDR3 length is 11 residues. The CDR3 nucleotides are TGCAGCGTTGAGTTGGGGAATACGCAGTATTTT. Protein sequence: CSVELGNTQYF.

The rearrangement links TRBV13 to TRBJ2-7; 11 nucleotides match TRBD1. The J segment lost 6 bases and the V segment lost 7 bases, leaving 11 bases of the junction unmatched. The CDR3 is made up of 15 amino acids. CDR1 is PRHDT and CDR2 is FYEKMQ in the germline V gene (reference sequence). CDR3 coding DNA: TGTGCCAGCAATATTTACGGGACAGGGGGTTCCGAGCAGTACTTC. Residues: CASNIYGTGGSEQYF.

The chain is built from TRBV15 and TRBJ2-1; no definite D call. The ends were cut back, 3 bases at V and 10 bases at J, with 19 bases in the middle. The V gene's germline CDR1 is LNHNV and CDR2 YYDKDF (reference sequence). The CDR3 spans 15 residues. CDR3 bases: TGTGCCACCAGCAGTCCCGGGTGGACGGTCAACGAGCAGTTCTTC. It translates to CATSSPGWTVNEQFF.